This is a list of T cell receptor beta chains from one sample in a study of early T cells in non-severe SARS-CoV-2 infection. TCRdb independently ran MiXCR on the 5' RACE reads; one entry per CDR3 protein. The data contain some 71,000 distinct CDR3 sequences, roughly an eighth of them singletons. The sequencing sample was made of whole blood. The source of these receptors is an adult who was a healthcare worker with PCR-confirmed SARS-CoV-2 infection or an uninfected control (not recorded which). The CDR3 runs from the conserved cysteine through the conserved F or W. A D gene is named only where the DNA matches it firmly. A row's size may be missing; if present it is once, few, many or a size class.

j_call v_call clone_size d_call cdr3_nt cdr3_aa
TRBJ1-2 TRBV11-1 - - TGTGCCAGCAGCTTATTTCACGGAAACTATGGCTACACCTTC CASSLFHGNYGYTF
TRBJ2-1 TRBV5-6 - TRBD2 TGTGCCAGCAGCTTGGTAGGACTAGCGGGCCGGGGCGGAAATGAGCAGTTCTTC CASSLVGLAGRGGNEQFF
TRBJ2-7 TRBV4-2 few - TGTGCCAGCAGCTCCCGGACGCCCCCCTACGAGCAGTACTTC CASSSRTPPYEQYF
TRBJ2-1 TRBV5-1 - - TGCGCCAGCAGCCAACAGGGATATGAGCAGTTCTTC CASSQQGYEQFF
TRBJ2-1 TRBV11-2 few TRBD1 TGTGCCAGCAGCTTAGGGACAGGGGGCAACAATGAGCAGTTCTTC CASSLGTGGNNEQFF
TRBJ2-5 TRBV28 many - TGTGCCAGCAGTAATCAGTGGGGAAGAGAGACCCAGTACTTC CASSNQWGRETQYF
TRBJ1-4 TRBV29-1 few - TGCAGCGTTGAGTCCAGGCGGGATGAAAAACTGTTTTTT CSVESRRDEKLFF
TRBJ1-1 TRBV5-1 - - TGCGCCAGCAGCTTGGTAGGCGGATCCAACACTGAAGCTTTCTTT CASSLVGGSNTEAFF
TRBJ2-7 TRBV9 - - TGTGCCAGCAGCGTAGGAAGTACGTATTCCTACGAGCAGTACTTC CASSVGSTYSYEQYF
TRBJ1-1 TRBV5-4 few - TGTGCCAGCAGCTTGGGGCAGATGAACACTGAAGCTTTCTTT CASSLGQMNTEAFF
TRBJ2-3 TRBV7-9 - - TGTGCCAGCAGCTTAAGTAGAATCACAGATACGCAGTATTTT CASSLSRITDTQYF
TRBJ2-3 TRBV5-1 - TRBD2 TGCGCCAGCAGCCCGGGACTAGCTAGTGATACGCAGTATTTT CASSPGLASDTQYF
TRBJ2-3 TRBV9 - - TGTGCCAGCAGCGTAGTAGGGTCGAGCACAGATACGCAGTATTTT CASSVVGSSTDTQYF
TRBJ2-7 TRBV6-2/TRBV6-3 few - TGTGCCAGCAGACCCCTCTCTCTACCCTCCTACGAGCAGTACTTC CASRPLSLPSYEQYF
TRBJ1-2 TRBV10-2 - - TGCGCCAGCAGTGAGTCTGGGGTTAAAGGCTACACCTTC CASSESGVKGYTF
TRBJ1-1 TRBV7-3 medium-sized - TGTGCCAGCAGCTTAATGGCAGGGACGGTGAACACTGAAGCTTTCTTT CASSLMAGTVNTEAFF
TRBJ2-5 TRBV6-2/TRBV6-3 few TRBD1 TGTGCCAGCAGTTACGTGGTTTCGAGGGGGCTTTACGAGACCCAGTACTTC CASSYVVSRGLYETQYF
TRBJ2-3 TRBV29-1 - - TGCAGCGTTGATGAAGCGACAGATACGCAGTATTTT CSVDEATDTQYF
TRBJ2-1 TRBV20-1 - - TGCAGTGCTAGAGACCTAGTGGGTGAGCAGTTCTTC CSARDLVGEQFF
TRBJ2-1 TRBV29-1 many - TGCAGCGTTGCCAACAATGAGCAGTTCTTC CSVANNEQFF
TRBJ2-1 TRBV20-1 few TRBD2 TGCAGTGCTAGAGATCCAACTAGCGTCTACAATGAGCAGTTCTTC CSARDPTSVYNEQFF
TRBJ2-6 TRBV19 - - TGTGCCACCTTTGACAGACCCGAAAAAGAACCCTCTGGGGCCAACGTCCTGACTTTC CATFDRPEKEPSGANVLTF